This T cell receptor (beta chain) derives from a study of T cell changes during pregnancy in multiple sclerosis. The table came from immunoSEQ multiplex PCR; TCRdb's copy has only in-frame clones and leaves some out. The sample contains approximately 130,000 clones, 85% to 95% of which appear only once. The J segment lost 2 bases and the V segment lost 3 bases, leaving 9 bases of the junction unmatched. Germline assignment: CDR1 LNHDA and CDR2 SQIVND (reference sequence). The CDR3 is made up of 16 amino acids. The receptor was isolated from a female donor with multiple sclerosis, enrolled in a pregnancy study. The chain combines TRBV19 with TRBJ2-7; 8 positions match TRBD1. The sample was peripheral blood, taken before pregnancy. In DNA form, the CDR3 reads TGTGCCAGTAGTATTTTCCGGGACAGGAAAACCTACGAGCAGTACTTC. This codes for CASSIFRDRKTYEQYF.